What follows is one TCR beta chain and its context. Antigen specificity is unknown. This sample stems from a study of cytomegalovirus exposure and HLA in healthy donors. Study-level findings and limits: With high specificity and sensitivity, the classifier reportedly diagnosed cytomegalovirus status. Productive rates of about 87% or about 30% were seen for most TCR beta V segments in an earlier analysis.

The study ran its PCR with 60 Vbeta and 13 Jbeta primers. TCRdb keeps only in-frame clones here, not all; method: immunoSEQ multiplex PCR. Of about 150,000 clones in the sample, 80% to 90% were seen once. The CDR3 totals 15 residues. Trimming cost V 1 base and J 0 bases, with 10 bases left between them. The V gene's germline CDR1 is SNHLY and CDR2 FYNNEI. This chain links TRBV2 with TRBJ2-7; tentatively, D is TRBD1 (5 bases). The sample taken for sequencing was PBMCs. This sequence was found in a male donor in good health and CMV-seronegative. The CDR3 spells CASSEGQGGSYEQYF. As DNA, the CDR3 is TGTGCCAGCAGTGAAGGGCAGGGCGGCTCCTACGAGCAGTACTTC.